A selection of T cell receptor beta chains follows, all from one sample in a study of graft-versus-host responses after intestinal transplantation. Sequencing was performed with immunoSEQ multiplex PCR; in TCRdb, only in-frame clones are kept and a portion is missing. Seen here are some 110,000 clones, approximately 90% observed once, and the top ten hold about 0.18%. These receptors have no known antigen. The material was unstimulated CD4+ T cells sorted from spleen or lymph node cells, obtained before intestinal transplant. The receptors come from a human donor who received an intestinal transplant. Each CDR3 is given without its conserved first and last residue.

CDR3	V	J
ASSSGTGSTSPLH	TRBV27	TRBJ1-6
ASSSTDTQY	TRBV21-1	TRBJ2-3
ATSRDQGPNSPLH	TRBV15	TRBJ1-6
ASSISYGQGVHGYT	TRBV5-1	TRBJ1-2
ASTSSSYEQY	TRBV2	TRBJ2-7
ASSSGQGDNQPQH	TRBV6-5	TRBJ1-5
ASSKRGSEQF	TRBV18	TRBJ2-1
SVDRGRNTEAF	TRBV29-1	TRBJ1-1
ASSPTSADTQY	TRBV4-2	TRBJ2-3
ASSTDSSEQF	TRBV11-3	TRBJ2-1
ASSLAGFGETQY	TRBV5-1	TRBJ2-5
ASSVAGRTDTQY	TRBV9	TRBJ2-3